What follows are 31 T cell receptor beta chains derived from one specimen sequenced in a study of blood T cell repertoires in COVID-19. Only in-frame clones appear in the TCRdb table, and some are missing; sequencing was by immunoSEQ multiplex PCR. Here the sample spans under 300,000 clones, approximately 90% being singletons. The sequencing sample was made of PBMCs or T cells enriched from blood (not recorded which). These TCRs come from a woman between 35 and 50 years old with acute COVID-19.

The chain links TRBV5-1 to TRBJ1-1; D not resolved. Germline V gene data show CDR1 as SGHRS and CDR2 as YFSETQ. The CDR3 length is 16 residues. With 2 bases removed from V and 0 bases from J, the gap between germline ends came to 14 bases. In nucleotides, the CDR3 is TGCGCCAGCAGCTTATCGGGAAACTACATGAACACTGAAGCTTTCTTT. It codes for CASSLSGNYMNTEAFF. The whole variable domain, remainder taken from reference TRBV5-1 and TRBJ1-1, is KAGVTQTPRYLIKTRGQQVTLSCSPISGHRSVSWYQQTPGQGLQFLFEYFSETQRNKGNFPGRFSGRQFSNSRSEMNVSTLELGDSALYLCASSLSGNYMNTEAFFGQGTRLTVV.

The chain joins TRBV4-1 to TRBJ1-2, with 8 bases identical to TRBD1. The CDR3 is 15 amino acids. V shed 4 bases, J shed 4 bases, and the junction held 8 bases outside the gene matches. Germline CDR1 MGHRA, CDR2 YSYEKL. The CDR3 loop is CASSPSATGGYGYTF. DNA for the CDR3: TGCGCCAGCAGCCCCTCCGCCACAGGGGGCTATGGCTACACCTTC.

The rearrangement links TRBV5-4 to TRBJ1-1, with a weak D call TRBD1 (5 bases). The CDR3 runs 11 residues. V lost 4 bases to trimming and J lost 11 bases, with 12 bases between them. Germline V lookup: CDR1 SGHNT, CDR2 YYREEE (reference sequence). The CDR3 sequence is CASSGGTGAFF. In DNA form, the CDR3 reads TGTGCCAGCAGCGGAGGGACGGGCGCTTTCTTT.

V usage is TRBV3-1 (or the pseudogene TRBV3-2) and J usage is TRBJ1-1; no clear D. V lost 4 bases, J lost 0 bases, and 12 bases lay in between. The CDR3 extends over 15 amino acids. CDR1 and CDR2 from the germline V gene are LGHDT and YNNKEL (reference sequence). Written as DNA, the CDR3 is TGTGCCAGCAGCCCTCCTTGGGCCATGAACACTGAAGCTTTCTTT. It specifies CASSPPWAMNTEAFF.

The CDR3 DNA sequence: TGTGCCAGCAGAGCTGGACAGGGGCTACACTACGAGCAGTACTTC. Protein: CASRAGQGLHYEQYF. J is TRBJ2-7 and V is TRBV6-6, with 9 bases aligning to TRBD1. Germline trimming cut 6 bases from V and 3 bases from J; bases unmatched to any gene: 9. The germline V gene encodes CDR1 MNHNY and CDR2 SVGAGI (reference sequence). The CDR3 spans 15 residues.

The chain carries TRBV13 and TRBJ1-5; no clear D gene. V gave up 0 bases and J gave up 4 bases, with 4 bases separating them. The CDR3 sequence is 13 residues long. Germline V CDR1 and CDR2: PRHDT, FYEKMQ (reference sequence). As DNA, the CDR3 is TGTGCCAGCAGCTTAGGCCCTAATCAGCCCCAGCATTTT. Protein product: CASSLGPNQPQHF.

A single count supports this clone. The V call is TRBV5-8, the J call TRBJ1-2; a possible D gene is TRBD1 (5 bases). CDR3 length equals 14 residues. The germline gives CDR1 SGHTS, CDR2 YDEGEE. The ends were cut back, 0 bases at V and 8 bases at J, with 14 bases in the middle. The CDR3 spells CASSLVRGGRGYTF. CDR3 in DNA: TGTGCCAGCAGCTTGGTTCGCGGGGGACGCGGCTACACCTTC. Full variable domain (missing parts from reference TRBV5-8 and TRBJ1-2): EAGVTQSPTHLIKTRGQQATLRCSPISGHTSVYWYQQALGLGLQFLLWYDEGEERNRGNFPPRFSGRQFPNYSSELNVNALELEDSALYLCASSLVRGGRGYTFGSGTRLTVV.

The chain employs TRBV13 and TRBJ2-6, with TRBD1 matching over 7 bases. This CDR3 is built from 18 residues. CDR1 is PRHDT and CDR2 is FYEKMQ in the germline V gene (reference sequence). Trimming took 2 bases from V and 0 from J; bases not matched to a gene: 7. In nucleotides, the CDR3 is TGTGCCAGCAGCTTAAAGACAGGGACCTACTCTGGGGCCAACGTCCTGACTTTC. The encoded protein is CASSLKTGTYSGANVLTF. Full variable domain (missing parts from reference TRBV13 and TRBJ2-6): AAGVIQSPRHLIKEKRETATLKCYPIPRHDTVYWYQQGPGQDPQFLISFYEKMQSDKGSIPDRFSAQQFSDYHSELNMSSLELGDSALYFCASSLKTGTYSGANVLTFGAGSRLTVL.

V and J are TRBV7-9 and TRBJ2-7; D might be TRBD2 (5 bases). From germline, CDR1 is SEHNR and CDR2 FQNEAQ (reference sequence). Deletions cut 1 base from V and 6 bases from J, with 13 bases between. The CDR3 is made up of 14 amino acids. CDR3 loop: CASSLGAGVLEQYF. CDR3 sequence (DNA): TGTGCCAGCAGCTTAGGGGCCGGGGTTCTCGAGCAGTACTTC. Drawing the rest from reference TRBV7-9 and TRBJ2-7, the complete variable domain is DTGVSQNPRHKITKRGQNVTFRCDPISEHNRLYWYRQTLGQGPEFLTYFQNEAQLEKSRLLSDRFSAERPKGSFSTLEIQRTEQGDSAMYLCASSLGAGVLEQYFGPGTRLTVT.

This clone has only a few counts. One end of the junction is discordant with germline, which a read error may explain. The CDR3 nucleotides are TGCGCCAGCAGCCAAGAAGGCTTCCGGGACTCCCACTTC. Its protein product is CASSQEGFRDSHF. The J gene is TRBJ2-7, the V gene TRBV4-1; weak D call: TRBD2 (6 bases). The CDR3 runs 13 residues. Germline CDR1 MGHRA, CDR2 YSYEKL.

The chain has TRBV19 and TRBJ1-2; a possible D gene is TRBD1 (5 bases). CDR1 and CDR2 from the germline V gene are LNHDA and SQIVND (reference sequence). This CDR3 region has 13 residues. V was pared by 1 base and J by 8 bases, with 11 bases between. DNA for the CDR3: TGTGCCAGTAGTATAGTCCAGGGCCAAGGCTACACCTTC. Protein sequence: CASSIVQGQGYTF.

This chain uses TRBV2 with TRBJ1-2; maybe TRBD1 (6 bases). There are 20 residues in the CDR3. Germline V CDR1 and CDR2: SNHLY, FYNNEI. V was trimmed by 6 bases and J by 5 bases, leaving 34 bases between them. CDR3 nucleotides: TGTGCCAGCAGCCGATACCTCGCGGGTGGGGGCGGTTTAGGCACATATGGCTACACCTTC. Residues: CASSRYLAGGGGLGTYGYTF.

The chain couples TRBV10-3 to TRBJ1-1; D may be TRBD1 (5 bases). This CDR3 comprises 14 residues. From germline, CDR1 is ENHRY and CDR2 SYGVKD. The V gene lost 2 bases and the J gene lost 6 bases, with 13 bases spanning the gap. CDR3 DNA: TGTGCCATCAGTGAGCGGGCAGGGCCCGCTGAAGCTTTCTTT. It encodes CAISERAGPAEAFF.

In its sample, this clone was seen once. The rearrangement links TRBV5-1 to TRBJ2-1; 7 positions agree with TRBD1. The CDR3 runs to 14 residues. V was clipped by 3 bases and J by 5 bases; unmatched bases: 5. CDR1 and CDR2 from the germline V gene are SGHRS and YFSETQ. The DNA for the CDR3 is TGCGCCAGCAGCTGGGGACAGCTTGACAATGAGCAGTTCTTC. Translated: CASSWGQLDNEQFF. Full variable domain (outside the CDR3, taken from reference TRBV5-1 and TRBJ2-1): KAGVTQTPRYLIKTRGQQVTLSCSPISGHRSVSWYQQTPGQGLQFLFEYFSETQRNKGNFPGRFSGRQFSNSRSEMNVSTLELGDSALYLCASSWGQLDNEQFFGPGTRLTVL.

The chain is built from TRBV2 and TRBJ1-6, with no clear D. The CDR3 is 14 residues long. Per the germline V gene, CDR1 is SNHLY and CDR2 is FYNNEI. Trimming took 2 bases from V and 8 from J, leaving 10 bases between them. CDR3: CASSESFGDSPLHF. CDR3 bases: TGTGCCAGCAGTGAAAGCTTCGGAGATTCACCCCTCCACTTT.

V is TRBV2 and J is TRBJ1-4; 9 nucleotides match TRBD1. V lost 6 bases and J lost 5; bases outside the gene matches: 7. This CDR3 spans 15 amino acids. CDR1 is SNHLY and CDR2 is FYNNEI in the germline V gene. The CDR3 protein is CASRDRGHLNEKLFF. The CDR3, as DNA: TGTGCCAGCAGGGACAGGGGCCATTTGAATGAAAAACTGTTTTTT.

The chain carries TRBV28 and TRBJ1-6, with D maybe TRBD1 (5 bases). Trimming stripped 3 bases from V and 10 bases from J, with 10 bases between. Per germline, CDR1 MDHEN and CDR2 SYDVKM. This CDR3 is 13 amino acids long. The CDR3 DNA reads as TGTGCCAGCAGTTTCCAGGGCGGCTCACCCCTCCACTTT. Its protein is CASSFQGGSPLHF.

This chain uses TRBV3-1 (or the pseudogene TRBV3-2) with TRBJ2-7; no reliable D call. The CDR3 contains 12 residues. The V end was cut by 1 base, the J end by 4 bases, with 5 bases between. In germline, CDR1 is LGHDT, CDR2 YNNKEL (reference sequence). The CDR3 nucleotides are TGTGCCAGCAGCCAAGGGCAGTACGAGCAGTACTTC. The encoded protein is CASSQGQYEQYF.

The rearrangement links TRBV2 to TRBJ1-3, with D unresolved. The CDR3 length is 12 residues. The V and J ends lost 4 bases and 3 bases respectively, with 4 bases between them. The germline CDR1 and CDR2 sequences are SNHLY and FYNNEI. The CDR3 coding sequence is TGTGCCAGCAGTGGAGGTGGAAACACCATATATTTT. Amino acids: CASSGGGNTIYF.

This clone was observed once. J is TRBJ1-1 and V is TRBV6-5, with D perhaps matching TRBD1 (5 bases). The CDR3 runs 13 residues. Germline-derived CDR1 and CDR2 are MNHEY and SVGAGI. V shed 9 bases and J shed 3 bases, with 14 bases lying between them. The CDR3 DNA is TGTGCCAGTACGCGGGGGTGGGACACTGAAGCTTTCTTT. This gives the protein CASTRGWDTEAFF.

A single count supports this clone. V gene TRBV19 combines with J gene TRBJ1-4, with 7 bases identical to TRBD1. The V and J ends lost 6 bases and 5 bases, in that order; junction bases with no gene match: 9. CDR3 length: 15 residues. Germline V gene lookup returns CDR1 LNHDA and CDR2 SQIVND (reference sequence). The CDR3 DNA follows: TGTGCCAGTAGCCTCGACAGGGCCCCGAATGAAAAACTGTTTTTT. As protein: CASSLDRAPNEKLFF.

CDR3 loop: CASSEGTENSPLHF. The CDR3 nucleotides read TGTGCCAGCAGTGAAGGGACAGAGAATTCACCCCTCCACTTT. V and J are TRBV6-1 and TRBJ1-6; D is perhaps TRBD1 (6 bases). CDR3 size: 14 residues. V was shortened by 1 base and J by 7 bases, with 8 bases between the two germline ends. Germline lookup yields CDR1 MNHNS and CDR2 SASEGT.

This clone was found a few times. This chain links TRBV5-1 with TRBJ1-4; the match to TRBD1 covers 9 bases. The V gene's germline CDR1 is SGHRS and CDR2 YFSETQ. The CDR3 sequence is 15 residues long. V dropped 2 bases and J dropped 7; count of bases not matched to a gene: 6. As DNA, the CDR3 is TGCGCCAGCAGCTTTGACGGGACAGGGACTGAAAAACTGTTTTTT. It codes for CASSFDGTGTEKLFF.

The chain uses TRBV15 and TRBJ2-7; 8 nucleotides align to TRBD1. V lost 0 bases to trimming and J lost 3 bases; unmatched junction nucleotides: 25. Germline loops: CDR1 LNHNV, CDR2 YYDKDF (reference sequence). The CDR3 length is 22 residues. In DNA form, the CDR3 reads TGTGCCACCAGCAGAGATAGGACCCACAGGCCTAGAGGGACAGGATTGATCTACGAGCAGTACTTC. Amino acid sequence: CATSRDRTHRPRGTGLIYEQYF. Combining the CDR3 with reference TRBV15 and TRBJ2-7 gives the whole variable domain DAMVIQNPRYQVTQFGKPVTLSCSQTLNHNVMYWYQQKSSQAPKLLFHYYDKDFNNEADTPDNFQSRRPNTSFCFLDIRSPGLGDTAMYLCATSRDRTHRPRGTGLIYEQYFGPGTRLTVT.

The chain recombines TRBV3-1 (or the pseudogene TRBV3-2) with TRBJ1-6; 7 bases align to TRBD1. Trimming took 4 bases from V and 9 from J; bases not matched to a gene: 3. The CDR3 is made up of 13 amino acids. Germline values: CDR1 LGHDT, CDR2 YNNKEL (reference sequence). The CDR3 nucleotides read TGTGCCAGCAGCCCAGGGGGAAGTTCACCCCTCCACTTT. Encoded protein: CASSPGGSSPLHF.

The chain couples TRBV6-1 to TRBJ1-2, with TRBD1 matching 7 bases. The CDR3 is 15 residues long. Unmatched junction bases numbered 11, after V lost 2 bases and J lost 8 bases. Germline lookup yields CDR1 MNHNS and CDR2 SASEGT. The CDR3 reads CASSESGTVGRGYTF. In nucleotides, the CDR3 is TGTGCCAGCAGTGAATCCGGGACAGTGGGCAGAGGCTACACCTTC.

The V and J genes are TRBV2 and TRBJ2-3; 7 nucleotides agree with TRBD2. The V and J ends lost 7 bases and 4 bases, in that order; junction bases with no gene match: 8. This CDR3 is 14 amino acids long. From germline, CDR1 is SNHLY and CDR2 FYNNEI. Here the CDR3 reads CASMREGRSDTQYF. In DNA, the CDR3 is TGTGCCAGCATGAGGGAGGGACGGTCAGATACGCAGTATTTT.

This chain connects TRBV24-1 to TRBJ1-4; the match to TRBD1 covers 7 bases. Trimming at V came to 3 bases and at J to 4 bases, leaving 4 bases not matched to a gene. This CDR3 region has 15 residues. Germline lookup yields CDR1 KGHDR and CDR2 SFDVKD. Here the CDR3 DNA reads TGTGCCACCAGTGATGGGACAGAGATTAATGAAAAACTGTTTTTT. Amino acids: CATSDGTEINEKLFF.

The chain joins TRBV20-1 to TRBJ2-7; a weak D match, TRBD2 (6 bases). Trimming took off 6 bases at V and 3 bases at J, with 9 bases between the two ends. CDR3 length equals 11 residues. Germline V gene sequence: CDR1 DFQATT, CDR2 SNEGSKA (reference sequence). The CDR3 bases are TGCAGTGCATCGGGGGACTACGAGCAGTACTTC. Its translation: CSASGDYEQYF.

The chain links TRBV6-5 to TRBJ1-5; possible D gene TRBD1, 6 bases. Germline V CDR1 and CDR2: MNHEY, SVGAGI. Between the trimmed V and J ends, which lost 8 bases and 3 bases, there was a span of 11 bases. This CDR3 is built from 13 residues. CDR3: CASAQGLNQPQHF. CDR3 DNA sequence: TGTGCCAGCGCACAGGGCCTCAATCAGCCCCAGCATTTT.

This clone was observed once. This chain links TRBV7-9 with TRBJ2-2, with 7 bases fitting TRBD1. The CDR3 extends over 15 amino acids. With 5 bases clipped from V and 7 bases from J, the junction kept 10 bases outside the gene matches. CDR1 is SEHNR and CDR2 is FQNEAQ in the germline V gene (reference sequence). The CDR3 nucleotides read TGTGCCAGCAGCCCAACGAAGGGGGCGATCGGGGAGCTGTTTTTT. It specifies CASSPTKGAIGELFF.